Shown below are 22 T cell receptor beta chains from a single sample sequenced in a study of CD8 T cells in Susac syndrome. Random hexamers were used to reverse transcribe 0.5 to 1 ug of RNA. MiXCR was run by TCRdb on the immunoSEQ multiplex PCR reads, yielding one entry per CDR3 protein. In the table there are roughly 170,000 distinct CDR3 sequences, about 93% of which are singletons. Sequencing was carried out using CD4+ T cells from PBMCs. The receptors here all came from a human donor with multiple sclerosis.

The chain recombines TRBV6-6 with TRBJ1-1, with D maybe TRBD1 (5 bases). Germline assignment: CDR1 MNHNY and CDR2 SVGAGI (reference sequence). The V and J ends lost 0 bases and 4 bases respectively, with 12 bases between them. There are 15 residues in the CDR3. The CDR3 loop is CASSYSNKGTTEAFF. In DNA, the CDR3 is TGTGCCAGCAGTTACTCGAATAAAGGGACCACTGAAGCTTTCTTT.

This clonotype has just one count. The V call is TRBV28, the J call TRBJ2-7; D perhaps matches TRBD2 (6 bases). This CDR3 has 11 residues. CDR1 and CDR2 from the germline V gene are MDHEN and SYDVKM. V shed 6 bases and J shed 7 bases, with 10 bases lying between them. The CDR3 DNA reads as TGTGCCAGCAGCCGGACTACGGAGCAGTACTTC. The encoded protein is CASSRTTEQYF. Filled out from reference TRBV28 and TRBJ2-7, the complete variable domain reads DVKVTQSSRYLVKRTGEKVFLECVQDMDHENMFWYRQDPGLGLRLIYFSYDVKMKEKGDIPEGYSVSREKKERFSLILESASTNQTSMYLCASSRTTEQYFGPGTRLTVT.

The chain carries TRBV29-1 and TRBJ1-1; D is undetermined. Germline V gene lookup returns CDR1 SQVTM and CDR2 ANQGSEA. V lost 4 bases, J lost 0 bases, and 9 bases lay in between. CDR3 length: 13 amino acids. CDR3 nucleotide sequence: TGCAGCGTTGTAAGGGCCCTGAACACTGAAGCTTTCTTT. Protein sequence: CSVVRALNTEAFF.

CDR3: CASSLIAPGQGYEQYF. DNA for the CDR3: TGTGCCAGCAGTTTAATTGCCCCGGGACAGGGCTACGAGCAGTACTTC. V and J are TRBV12-3 or TRBV12-4 and TRBJ2-7, with 9 nucleotides matching TRBD1. The CDR3 length is 16 residues. The V and J ends lost 2 bases and 3 bases, in that order; junction bases with no gene match: 8.

The V call is TRBV30, the J call TRBJ2-7; unclear D gene. The CDR3 is made up of 10 amino acids. Germline values: CDR1 GTSNPN, CDR2 SVGIG (reference sequence). CDR3 region: CAMGPYEQYF. The CDR3 DNA follows: TGTGCAATGGGTCCCTACGAGCAGTACTTC. Combining the CDR3 with reference TRBV30 and TRBJ2-7 gives the whole variable domain SQTIHQWPATLVQPVGSPLSLECTVEGTSNPNLYWYRQAAGRGLQLLFYSVGIGQISSEVPQNLSASRPQDRQFILSSKKLLLSDSGFYLCAMGPYEQYFGPGTRLTVT.

The chain carries TRBV27 and TRBJ2-7; D uncertain. The ends were cut back, 5 bases at V and 2 bases at J, with 13 bases in the middle. CDR1 and CDR2 from the germline V gene are MNHEY and SMNVEV (reference sequence). The CDR3 spans 14 residues. CDR3 in DNA: TGTGCCAGCAGTCCCCTCATGCGCCCCTACGAGCAGTACTTC. Translating it yields CASSPLMRPYEQYF.

The chain combines TRBV28 with TRBJ1-2; 8 nucleotides align to TRBD1. Germline loops: CDR1 MDHEN, CDR2 SYDVKM. This CDR3 has 15 amino acids. Trimming at V came to 6 bases and at J to 4 bases, leaving 10 bases not matched to a gene. The CDR3 reads CASSQLDREIYGYTF. The CDR3 bases are TGTGCCAGCAGCCAACTGGACAGGGAAATCTATGGCTACACCTTC.

This clonotype was seen a few times. The chain uses TRBV11-2 and TRBJ1-3; TRBD1 matches 8 bases. This CDR3 spans 13 amino acids. With V trimmed by 5 bases and J by 7 bases, 4 bases remained unmatched. Germline V CDR1 and CDR2: SGHAT, FQNNGV. The chain's CDR3 is CASSRDRGNTIYF. The DNA of the CDR3 is TGTGCCAGCAGCCGCGACAGGGGCAACACCATATATTTT.

This clonotype showed up just once. The J gene is TRBJ2-1, the V gene TRBV13; 10 nucleotides match TRBD2. V dropped 4 bases and J dropped 7; count of bases not matched to a gene: 10. This CDR3 has 16 amino acids. The V gene's germline CDR1 is PRHDT and CDR2 FYEKMQ (reference sequence). The CDR3 coding sequence is TGTGCCAGCAGCTCCGGAGGACTAGCGGCCCAGAATGAGCAGTTCTTC. It yields the protein CASSSGGLAAQNEQFF.

The chain has TRBV5-1 and TRBJ2-5, with 8 bases aligning to TRBD1. With V trimmed by 4 bases and J by 3 bases, 2 bases remained unmatched. The CDR3 is 13 amino acids. CDR1 SGHRS and CDR2 YFSETQ come from the germline V gene. The chain's CDR3 is CASSLQGEETQYF. The CDR3 DNA sequence: TGCGCCAGCAGCCTACAGGGGGAAGAGACCCAGTACTTC.

The J gene is TRBJ2-7, the V gene TRBV12-3 or TRBV12-4; D gene unclear. The CDR3 length is 15 residues. Trimming pared 3 bases from V and 9 bases from J, leaving 21 bases between. The CDR3 reads CASSFQTTHQSGQYF. CDR3 coding DNA: TGTGCCAGCAGTTTTCAGACGACTCACCAGTCGGGGCAGTACTTC.

The rearrangement joins TRBV3-1 to TRBJ2-3, with TRBD2 matching 14 bases. The CDR3 is made up of 16 amino acids. The J segment lost 3 bases and the V segment lost 4 bases, leaving 3 bases of the junction unmatched. Looked up from germline, CDR1 is LGHDT and CDR2 is YNNKEL (reference sequence). DNA for the CDR3: TGTGCCAGCAGCCGGAGACTAGCGGGGGGGACAGATACGCAGTATTTT. Amino acid sequence: CASSRRLAGGTDTQYF.

The chain combines TRBV12-3 or TRBV12-4 with TRBJ2-1; D is possibly TRBD1 or TRBD2 (5 bases each). With 1 base removed from V and 6 bases from J, the gap between germline ends came to 10 bases. The CDR3 is 14 amino acids. CDR3 amino acids: CASSLGQGVNEQFF. In DNA, the CDR3 is TGTGCCAGCAGTTTAGGGCAGGGAGTCAATGAGCAGTTCTTC.

This chain joins TRBV3-1 and TRBJ1-2; D is unclear. From germline, CDR1 is LGHDT and CDR2 YNNKEL (reference sequence). Trimming removed 6 bases at V and 3 bases at J, with 11 bases between. This CDR3 is 13 amino acids long. The CDR3 DNA sequence: TGTGCCAGCAGGGGAGGGCCCGACTATGGCTACACCTTC. Its protein is CASRGGPDYGYTF.

This clonotype has just one count. The chain has TRBV20-1 and TRBJ1-5; D unresolved. Trimming stripped 8 bases from V and 5 bases from J, with 13 bases between. This CDR3 is built from 12 residues. Germline CDR1 DFQATT, CDR2 SNEGSKA (reference sequence). CDR3: CSSMGKDQPQHF. CDR3 bases: TGCAGTTCCATGGGAAAGGATCAGCCCCAGCATTTT.

The chain links TRBV20-1 to TRBJ1-5; no clear D. This CDR3 spans 15 amino acids. Germline CDR1 DFQATT, CDR2 SNEGSKA (reference sequence). With 0 bases removed from V and 2 bases from J, the gap between germline ends came to 11 bases. DNA of the CDR3: TGCAGTGCTAGAGATGATGGGTCCGGCAATCAGCCCCAGCATTTT. Its translation: CSARDDGSGNQPQHF.

Only one count was recorded for this clonotype. This CDR3 is CASSGTKNYGYTF. The CDR3 nucleotides are TGTGCCAGCAGCGGAACCAAAAACTATGGCTACACCTTC. The genes are TRBV9 and TRBJ1-2, with D unclear. This CDR3 is 13 amino acids long. Germline V gene data show CDR1 as SGDLS and CDR2 as YYNGEE. V gave up 3 bases and J gave up 2 bases, with 8 bases separating them.

This chain joins TRBV30 and TRBJ2-3, with D possibly matching TRBD1 (6 bases). The CDR3 contains 15 residues. CDR1 and CDR2 from the germline V gene are GTSNPN and SVGIG (reference sequence). The V end was cut by 1 base, the J end by 2 bases, with 13 bases between. For the CDR3, the DNA is TGTGCCTGGAGTGCTGGGGGCGGAACCACAGATACGCAGTATTTT. Residues: CAWSAGGGTTDTQYF.

The chain is built from TRBV29-1 and TRBJ1-1; D unclear. The V end was cut by 4 bases, the J end by 4 bases, with 10 bases between. The length of the CDR3 is 12 residues. Germline-derived CDR1 and CDR2 are SQVTM and ANQGSEA. The CDR3, as DNA: TGCAGCGTTGTACGGCCCTTCACTGAAGCTTTCTTT. This translates into CSVVRPFTEAFF.

The chain is built from TRBV30 and TRBJ2-3; D is ambiguous. Germline CDR1 and CDR2: GTSNPN and SVGIG (reference sequence). Between the trimmed V and J ends, which lost 0 bases and 6 bases, there was a span of 10 bases. The CDR3 spans 13 residues. The CDR3: CAWSVLGSDTQYF. The CDR3 DNA follows: TGTGCCTGGAGTGTACTGGGGTCGGATACGCAGTATTTT.

CDR3 DNA: TGTGCCAGCAGCCCTAGCTCCCAACCGACAGGGACAGAAACCTACTCTGGAAACACCATATATTTT. Translation: CASSPSSQPTGTETYSGNTIYF. The chain couples TRBV11-2 to TRBJ1-3; 7 nucleotides agree with TRBD1. V shed 5 bases, J shed 0 bases, and the junction held 25 bases outside the gene matches. Germline V gene data show CDR1 as SGHAT and CDR2 as FQNNGV. This CDR3 has 22 amino acids.

The chain combines TRBV6-6 with TRBJ2-1; D is ambiguous. CDR1 and CDR2 (germline): MNHNY, SVGAGI (reference sequence). V lost 4 bases, J lost 14 bases, and 18 bases lay in between. The CDR3 consists of 13 residues. The CDR3 loop is CASSSSKNRREFF. The CDR3 DNA is TGTGCCAGCAGTTCCAGCAAGAACCGTCGTGAGTTCTTC.